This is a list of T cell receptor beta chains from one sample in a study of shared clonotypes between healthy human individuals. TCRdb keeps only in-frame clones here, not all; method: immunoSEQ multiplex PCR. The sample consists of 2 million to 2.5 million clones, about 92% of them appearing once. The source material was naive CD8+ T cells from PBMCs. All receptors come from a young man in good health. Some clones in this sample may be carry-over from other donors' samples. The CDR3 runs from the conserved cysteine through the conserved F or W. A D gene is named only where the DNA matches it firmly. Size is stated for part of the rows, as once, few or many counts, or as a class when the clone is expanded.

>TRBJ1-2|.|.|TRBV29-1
CSVERDGDSTF
TGCAGCGTGGAACGGGACGGCGACTCCACCTTC
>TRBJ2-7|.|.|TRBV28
CASSLGDSVAYEQYF
TGTGCCAGCAGTTTAGGGGACTCCGTCGCCTACGAGCAGTACTTC
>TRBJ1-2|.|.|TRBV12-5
CASGFSQGSFYGYTF
TGTGCTAGTGGTTTCTCACAGGGATCCTTCTATGGCTACACCTTC
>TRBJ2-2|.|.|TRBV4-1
CASSLGVATGELFF
TGCGCCAGCAGCCTTGGGGTTGCAACCGGGGAGCTGTTTTTT
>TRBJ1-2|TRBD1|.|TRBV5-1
CASSEDRDTNYGYTF
TGCGCCAGCAGCGAGGACAGGGATACAAACTATGGCTACACCTTC
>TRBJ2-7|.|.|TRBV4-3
CASSQAGELYEQYF
TGCGCCAGCAGCCAAGCAGGGGAACTATACGAGCAGTACTTC
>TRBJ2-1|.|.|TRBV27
CASSFSFVRPSYNEQFF
TGTGCCAGCAGTTTTAGTTTCGTGAGGCCCTCCTACAATGAGCAGTTCTTC
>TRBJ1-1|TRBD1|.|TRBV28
CASSPLGQGPEAFF
TGTGCCAGCAGTCCACTGGGACAGGGCCCTGAAGCTTTCTTT
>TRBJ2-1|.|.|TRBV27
CASSLRGPYNEQFF
TGTGCCAGCAGTTTAAGGGGACCCTATAATGAGCAGTTCTTC
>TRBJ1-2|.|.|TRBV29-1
CSVEESGVYGYTF
TGCAGCGTTGAAGAGTCAGGGGTCTATGGCTACACCTTC
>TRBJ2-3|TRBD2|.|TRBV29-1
CSVGVFKAGEGTDTQYF
TGCAGCGTTGGGGTCTTCAAAGCGGGAGAAGGGACAGATACGCAGTATTTT
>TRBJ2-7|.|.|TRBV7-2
CASSFGGVVYEQYF
TGTGCCAGCAGCTTTGGGGGAGTAGTCTACGAGCAGTACTTC
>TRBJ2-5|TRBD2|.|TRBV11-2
CASSPQGLAGSLETQYF
TGTGCCAGCAGCCCACAGGGACTAGCGGGATCGCTTGAGACCCAGTACTTC
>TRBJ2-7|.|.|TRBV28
CASSKPGYEQYF
TGTGCCAGCAGTAAACCGGGCTACGAGCAGTACTTC
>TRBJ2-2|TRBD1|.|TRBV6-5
CASSSDRDGTGELFF
TGTGCCAGCAGTTCGGACAGGGATGGCACCGGGGAGCTGTTTTTT
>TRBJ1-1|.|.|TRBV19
CASMGGDLTEAFF
TGTGCCAGTATGGGGGGGGACCTCACTGAAGCTTTCTTT
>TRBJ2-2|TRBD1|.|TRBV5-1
CASSGFSGTGGAGRYTGELFF
TGCGCCAGCAGCGGGTTCTCCGGGACAGGGGGCGCCGGGAGATACACCGGGGAGCTGTTTTTT
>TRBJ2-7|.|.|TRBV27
CASSAGQLPYEQYF
TGTGCCAGCAGTGCCGGACAGCTTCCCTACGAGCAGTACTTC
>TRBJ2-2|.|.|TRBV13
CASSLGTGELFF
TGTGCCAGCAGCTTAGGCACCGGGGAGCTGTTTTTT
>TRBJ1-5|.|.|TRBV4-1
CASKGSYSNQPQHF
TGCGCCAGCAAGGGTTCGTATAGCAATCAGCCCCAGCATTTT
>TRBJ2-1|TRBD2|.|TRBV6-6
CASSYMAGGIHNEQFF
TGTGCCAGCAGTTATATGGCGGGAGGGATACACAATGAGCAGTTCTTC
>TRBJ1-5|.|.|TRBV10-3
CAISEEGYSNQPQHF
TGTGCCATCAGTGAGGAAGGTTATAGCAATCAGCCCCAGCATTTT
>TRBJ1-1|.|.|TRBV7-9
CASSKGGMNTEAFF
TGTGCCAGCAGCAAGGGGGGAATGAACACTGAAGCTTTCTTT
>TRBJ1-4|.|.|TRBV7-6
CASSSRKAFDEKLFF
TGTGCCAGCAGCTCCCGCAAAGCCTTTGATGAAAAACTGTTTTTT
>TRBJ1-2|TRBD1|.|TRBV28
CASSGFGTGPFGYTF
TGTGCCAGCAGTGGCTTCGGGACAGGGCCTTTTGGCTACACCTTC
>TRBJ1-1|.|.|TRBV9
CASSQGTEAFF
TGTGCCAGCAGTCAGGGTACTGAAGCTTTCTTT
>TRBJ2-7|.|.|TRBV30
CAWSHVSEFGEQYF
TGTGCCTGGAGCCACGTCTCGGAGTTCGGCGAGCAGTACTTC
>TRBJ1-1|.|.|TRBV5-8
CASSRRLTNQWDTEAFF
TGTGCCAGCAGCCGCAGACTGACAAATCAGTGGGACACTGAAGCTTTCTTT
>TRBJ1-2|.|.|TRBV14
CASSQGGYIETRAGYTF
TGTGCCAGCAGCCAAGGGGGATACATCGAGACCCGGGCTGGCTACACCTTC
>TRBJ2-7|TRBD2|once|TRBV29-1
CSVEDPSGSNGYEQYF
TGCAGCGTTGAAGATCCCAGCGGGAGTAATGGTTACGAGCAGTACTTC
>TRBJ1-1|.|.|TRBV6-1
CASSDYMNTEAFF
TGTGCCAGCAGTGATTACATGAACACTGAAGCTTTCTTT
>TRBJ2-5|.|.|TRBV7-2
CASSLEGGRTQETQYF
TGTGCCAGCAGCTTAGAAGGGGGGCGGACGCAAGAGACCCAGTACTTC
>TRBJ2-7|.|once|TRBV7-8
CASSLVYSSYEQYF
TGTGCCAGCAGCTTAGTGTATAGCTCCTACGAGCAGTACTTC
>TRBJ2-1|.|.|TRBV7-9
CASSSFTPGNEQFF
TGTGCCAGCAGCTCCTTCACGCCAGGGAATGAGCAGTTCTTC
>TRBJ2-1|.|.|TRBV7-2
CASSPRNNEQFF
TGTGCCAGCAGCCCGAGGAACAATGAGCAGTTCTTC
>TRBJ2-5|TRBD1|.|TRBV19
CASSIGTGDGETQYF
TGTGCCAGTAGTATCGGGACAGGGGATGGGGAGACCCAGTACTTC
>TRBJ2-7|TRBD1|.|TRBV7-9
CASSQGGEGRASNEQYF
TGTGCCAGCAGCCAAGGGGGCGAGGGCAGGGCTTCCAACGAGCAGTACTTC
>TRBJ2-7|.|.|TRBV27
CASRSPWERNYEQYF
TGTGCCAGCAGATCACCTTGGGAGAGGAACTACGAGCAGTACTTC
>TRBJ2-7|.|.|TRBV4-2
CASSQELNGGSYEQYF
TGTGCCAGCAGCCAAGAGCTAAACGGGGGCTCCTACGAGCAGTACTTC
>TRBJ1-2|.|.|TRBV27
CASSFGGVYGYTF
TGTGCCAGCAGTTTTGGTGGAGTCTATGGCTACACCTTC
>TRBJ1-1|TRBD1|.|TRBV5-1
CASSAGQGEAFF
TGCGCCAGCAGCGCGGGACAGGGGGAAGCTTTCTTT
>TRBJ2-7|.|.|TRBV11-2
CASSLVAAPLSEQYF
TGTGCCAGCAGCTTAGTTGCAGCCCCTCTAAGCGAGCAGTACTTC
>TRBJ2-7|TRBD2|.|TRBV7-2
CASSPIAGGIYEQYF
TGTGCCAGCAGCCCTATAGCGGGAGGCATCTACGAGCAGTACTTC
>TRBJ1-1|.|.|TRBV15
CATSSRVRDTEAFF
TGTGCCACCAGCAGCAGAGTTAGGGACACTGAAGCTTTCTTT
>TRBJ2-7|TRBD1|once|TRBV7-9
CASTLDRGAYEQYF
TGTGCCAGCACACTGGACAGGGGGGCCTACGAGCAGTACTTC
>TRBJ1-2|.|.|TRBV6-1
CASSEARDSGYTF
TGTGCCAGCAGTGAAGCACGAGACAGCGGCTACACCTTC
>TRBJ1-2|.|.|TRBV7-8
CASSLGLKMENTF
TGTGCCAGCAGCTTAGGTCTCAAGATGGAGAACACCTTC
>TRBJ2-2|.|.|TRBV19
CASSIDREDTGELFF
TGTGCCAGTAGTATCGATAGGGAAGACACCGGGGAGCTGTTTTTT
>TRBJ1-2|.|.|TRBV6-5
CASSYSGDYGYTF
TGTGCCAGCAGTTACTCCGGGGACTATGGCTACACCTTC
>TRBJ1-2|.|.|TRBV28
CASSLPHRGYGYTF
TGTGCCAGCAGTTTACCCCACCGGGGGTACGGCTACACCTTC
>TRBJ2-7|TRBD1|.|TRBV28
CASSLFFRTGGNYEQYF
TGTGCCAGCAGTTTATTTTTTCGGACAGGGGGTAACTACGAGCAGTACTTC
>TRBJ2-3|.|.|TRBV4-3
CASSQEFNSGTDTQYF
TGCGCCAGCAGCCAAGAATTTAATAGCGGCACAGATACGCAGTATTTT
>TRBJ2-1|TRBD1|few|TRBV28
CASSPSGGWGNEQFF
TGTGCCAGCAGTCCATCAGGGGGCTGGGGCAATGAGCAGTTCTTC
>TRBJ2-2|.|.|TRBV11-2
CASSLGPGTGELFF
TGTGCCAGCAGCTTAGGTCCAGGGACCGGGGAGCTGTTTTTT
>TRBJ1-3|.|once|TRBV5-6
CASSIGPGMTGNTIYF
TGTGCCAGCAGCATTGGTCCAGGGATGACTGGAAACACCATATATTTT